This T cell receptor (beta chain) was retrieved from a study of CD8 T cells in ankylosing spondylitis. The study, taken as a whole, reports: Both synovial fluid and blood in reactive arthritis had previously been reported to carry some motif variants. Reportedly, significant enrichment of disease-linked clones occurred in matched ankylosing spondylitis synovial fluid. Apparently characteristic of ankylosing spondylitis blood was a TCR beta motif (about 8 highly homologous variants). CD8+ cells made up the disease-linked clones, which were relatively rare in peripheral blood.

Researchers built TCR beta libraries using quantitative 5'-RACE with molecular barcodes. TCRdb analysed the 5' RACE reads with MiXCR anew, one entry per CDR3 protein. The sample consists of about 130,000 distinct CDR3 sequences, under 20% of them appearing once. Trimming pared 5 bases from V and 5 bases from J, leaving 15 bases between. CDR1 is LGHNT, CDR2 FRNRAP, per germline. The CDR3 loop spans 14 amino acids. On this clonotype: Antigen unknown.

Sequenced: blood, either unsorted or a sorted T cell fraction (not recorded which). This TCR was sampled from a male donor with ankylosing spondylitis. The J gene is TRBJ1-1, the V gene TRBV12-5; D is undetermined. CDR3: CASGPSARQTEAFF. In DNA, the CDR3 is TGTGCTAGTGGTCCGTCTGCGCGTCAAACTGAAGCTTTCTTT.